This T cell receptor (beta chain) was identified during a study of CD8 T cells in ankylosing spondylitis. Findings and limits, study-wide: Characteristic, it appeared, of ankylosing spondylitis blood was a TCR beta motif of several highly homologous variants.

MiXCR was run by TCRdb on the 5' RACE reads, yielding one entry per CDR3 protein. Of some 840,000 distinct CDR3 sequences listed, 12% are singletons. There are many counts of this clonotype. The target antigen is unknown. This CDR3 has 12 amino acids. Germline CDR1 SGHTA, CDR2 FQGNSA. V lost 2 bases to trimming and J lost 8 bases, with 9 bases between them. This TCR was sampled from a male donor with ankylosing spondylitis. The sample consisted of blood, either unsorted or a sorted T cell fraction (not recorded which). The chain employs TRBV7-2 and TRBJ1-1; D ambiguous. CDR3 sequence reads: CASSLSSAEAFF. As DNA, the CDR3 is TGTGCCAGCAGCTTATCATCAGCAGAAGCTTTCTTT. Complete variable domain (other parts from reference TRBV7-2 and TRBJ1-1): GAGVSQSPSNKVTEKGKDVELRCDPISGHTALYWYRQSLGQGLEFLIYFQGNSAPDKSGLPSDRFSAERTGGSVSTLTIQRTQQEDSAVYLCASSLSSAEAFFGQGTRLTVV.